This T cell receptor beta chain stems from a study of shared clonotypes between healthy human individuals. Regarding this clone: Its cognate antigen is unknown.

Naivety among CD8 cells was defined by CD45RO negativity and positive CCR7 selection, thereby excluding terminally differentiated effector memory CD45RA+ cells. Only Caucasian adults living in Nashville, Tennessee made up the donor group. This CDR3 has 16 amino acids. Per the germline V gene, CDR1 is SGHRS and CDR2 is YFSETQ. The J segment lost 2 bases and the V segment lost 1 base, leaving 0 bases of the junction unmatched. Study observations and caveats: Sharing across four donors was highest in naive CD4 (around 5%) and lowest in memory CD8 (approximately 0.4%).

TCRdb's copy holds only in-frame clones and misses some; the assay was immunoSEQ multiplex PCR. The sample contains under 2,000,000 clones, roughly 94% of which appear only once. This sequence was found in a man aged 18 to 29 in good health. Sequencing was performed on naive CD8+ T cells sorted from blood. The rearrangement joins TRBV5-1 to TRBJ2-1; the match to TRBD2 covers 13 bases. In nucleotides, the CDR3 is TGCGCCAGCAGCTTGACTAGCGGGGGGGCCTACAATGAGCAGTTCTTC. It is translated as CASSLTSGGAYNEQFF.